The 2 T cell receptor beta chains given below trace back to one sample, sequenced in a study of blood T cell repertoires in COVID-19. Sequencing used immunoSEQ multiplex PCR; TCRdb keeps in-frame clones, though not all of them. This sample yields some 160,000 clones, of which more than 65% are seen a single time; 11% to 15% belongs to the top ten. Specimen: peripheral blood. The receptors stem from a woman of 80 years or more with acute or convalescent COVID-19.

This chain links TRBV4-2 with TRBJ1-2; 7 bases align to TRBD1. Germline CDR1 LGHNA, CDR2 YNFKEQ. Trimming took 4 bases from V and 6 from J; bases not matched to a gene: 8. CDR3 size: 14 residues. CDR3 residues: CASSPPTGRNGYTF. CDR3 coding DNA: TGTGCCAGCAGCCCCCCGACAGGGAGAAATGGCTACACCTTC.

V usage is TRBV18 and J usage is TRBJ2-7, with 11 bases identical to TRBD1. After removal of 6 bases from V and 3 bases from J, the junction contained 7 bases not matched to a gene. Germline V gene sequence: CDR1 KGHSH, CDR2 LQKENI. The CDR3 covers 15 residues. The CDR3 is CASSPGTGGYYEQYF. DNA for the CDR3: TGTGCCAGCTCGCCCGGGACAGGGGGGTACTACGAGCAGTACTTC.